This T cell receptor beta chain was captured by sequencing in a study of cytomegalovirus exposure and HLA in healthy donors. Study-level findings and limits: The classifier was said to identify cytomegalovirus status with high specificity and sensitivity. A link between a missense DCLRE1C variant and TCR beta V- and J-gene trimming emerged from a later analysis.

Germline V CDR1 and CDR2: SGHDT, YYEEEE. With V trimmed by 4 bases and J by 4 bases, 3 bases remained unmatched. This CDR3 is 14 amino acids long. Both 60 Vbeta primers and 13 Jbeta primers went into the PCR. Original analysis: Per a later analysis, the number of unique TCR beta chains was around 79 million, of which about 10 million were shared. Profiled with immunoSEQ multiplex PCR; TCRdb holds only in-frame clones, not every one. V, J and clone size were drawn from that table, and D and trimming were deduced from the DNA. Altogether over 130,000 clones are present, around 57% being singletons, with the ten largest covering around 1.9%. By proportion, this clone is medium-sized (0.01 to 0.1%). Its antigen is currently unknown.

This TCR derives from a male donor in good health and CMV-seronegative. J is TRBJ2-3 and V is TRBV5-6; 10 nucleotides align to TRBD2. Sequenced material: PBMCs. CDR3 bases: TGTGCCAGCAGCCTAGCGGGGGTGGCAGATACGCAGTATTTT. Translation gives CASSLAGVADTQYF.